These 27 T cell receptor beta chains share one sample of origin, sequenced in a study of OX40 agonist ivuxolimab in advanced cancers. Method: immunoSEQ multiplex PCR; TCRdb's copy keeps in-frame clones and lacks some. The profile covers about 59,000 clones, with 82% appearing a single time and approximately 0.49% taken by the ten largest. Material: CD4+ or CD8+ T cells sorted from blood, obtained in a trial of the OX40 agonist ivuxolimab. These receptors originate from an adult with an advanced solid tumor such as melanoma, head and neck, liver or kidney cancer.

The rearrangement uses TRBV6-5 and TRBJ1-4, with TRBD1 matching 8 bases. The CDR3 loop spans 15 amino acids. V was clipped by 6 bases and J by 1 base; unmatched bases: 4. Germline V lookup: CDR1 MNHEY, CDR2 SVGAGI. CDR3 coding DNA: TGTGCCAGCAGCCGCGACAGGGGAACTAATGAAAAACTGTTTTTT. It specifies CASSRDRGTNEKLFF.

The chain has TRBV27 and TRBJ2-3, with TRBD2 as a possible D gene (6 bases). CDR1 and CDR2 from the germline V gene are MNHEY and SMNVEV (reference sequence). The ends were cut back, 4 bases at V and 6 bases at J, with 11 bases in the middle. The CDR3 consists of 13 residues. The CDR3 nucleotides are TGTGCCAGCAGTTCATGGGAGGCGGATACGCAGTATTTT. Translated, it gives CASSSWEADTQYF.

This clone turned up a few times. The CDR3 spells CAWRVNTEAFF. Here the CDR3 DNA reads TGTGCCTGGAGGGTGAACACTGAAGCTTTCTTT. The J gene is TRBJ1-1, the V gene TRBV30, with D hard to call. Germline assignment: CDR1 GTSNPN and CDR2 SVGIG (reference sequence). The V gene lost 3 bases and the J gene lost 0 bases, with 2 bases spanning the gap. The CDR3 runs to 11 residues.

This clone was recorded many times. The chain combines TRBV5-1 with TRBJ2-7; no firm D call. The CDR3 spans 13 residues. Trimming removed 0 bases from V and 7 bases from J, with 11 bases in between. CDR1 is SGHRS and CDR2 is YFSETQ in the germline V gene. CDR3 protein: CASSLEDAAEQYF. Written as DNA, the CDR3 is TGCGCCAGCAGCTTGGAGGATGCCGCAGAGCAGTACTTC.

The chain links TRBV10-3 to TRBJ1-4; a weak D match, TRBD1 (6 bases). The CDR3 loop spans 13 amino acids. Trimming left V 11 bases short and J 4 bases short, with 14 bases between. Germline values: CDR1 ENHRY, CDR2 SYGVKD. The DNA of the CDR3 is TGTGCCGTGGCCCGGGGGCTTAATGAAAAACTGTTTTTT. Protein sequence: CAVARGLNEKLFF.

This sequence joins TRBV5-6 and TRBJ2-3, with 15 bases matching TRBD2. The CDR3 runs 19 residues. Per the germline V gene, CDR1 is SGHDT and CDR2 is YYEEEE. V lost 7 bases and J lost 3; bases outside the gene matches: 15. In DNA, the CDR3 is TGTGCCAGCGATCTCTTGGGGACTAGCGGGAGGCGAGGAACAGATACGCAGTATTTT. Translated, it gives CASDLLGTSGRRGTDTQYF.

The rearrangement links TRBV6-5 to TRBJ2-3, with 7 bases lining up with TRBD2. The CDR3 is 15 residues long. V dropped 8 bases and J dropped 7; count of bases not matched to a gene: 15. Per germline, CDR1 MNHEY and CDR2 SVGAGI. CDR3 in amino acids: CASRSPGGSGYTQYF. The DNA for the CDR3 is TGTGCCAGCCGCTCCCCGGGCGGGAGTGGATATACGCAGTATTTT.

The rearrangement joins TRBV15 to TRBJ2-7, with 7 bases that match TRBD1. CDR3 length: 15 residues. Germline values: CDR1 LNHNV, CDR2 YYDKDF (reference sequence). V lost 3 bases and J lost 0; bases outside the gene matches: 5. The CDR3 reads CATSRTRDSSYEQYF. Written as DNA, the CDR3 is TGTGCCACCAGCAGGACCCGGGACAGCTCCTACGAGCAGTACTTC.

This clone showed up just a few times. The CDR3 region has the DNA TGTGCCAGCAGCTTGGGGGGTAGCGGGAACTACGAGCAGTACTTC. Its protein product is CASSLGGSGNYEQYF. The chain combines TRBV5-4 with TRBJ2-7, with TRBD2 matching over 8 bases. From germline, CDR1 is SGHNT and CDR2 YYREEE (reference sequence). This CDR3 has 15 residues. Trimming took 0 bases from V and 3 from J; bases not matched to a gene: 5.

The chain employs TRBV9 and TRBJ1-1; D is unclear. In germline, CDR1 is SGDLS, CDR2 YYNGEE. V was clipped by 3 bases and J by 4 bases, with 16 bases between them. The CDR3 loop spans 15 amino acids. The CDR3 loop is CASSAAAIEGTEAFF. The DNA of the CDR3 is TGTGCCAGCAGCGCTGCCGCGATAGAGGGCACTGAAGCTTTCTTT.

The gene calls are TRBV7-3 and TRBJ1-1; the match to TRBD1 covers 7 bases. With V trimmed by 0 bases and J by 11 bases, 9 bases remained unmatched. The germline gives CDR1 SGHTA, CDR2 FQGTGA. The CDR3 sequence is 14 residues long. CDR3 in amino acids: CASSLTTGTVKAFF. In DNA form, the CDR3 reads TGTGCCAGCAGCTTAACGACAGGGACGGTTAAGGCTTTCTTT.

This chain links TRBV19 with TRBJ1-2; a weak D match, TRBD1 (5 bases). Germline V lookup: CDR1 LNHDA, CDR2 SQIVND (reference sequence). The CDR3 extends over 13 amino acids. V was clipped by 4 bases and J by 7 bases, with 13 bases between them. CDR3 coding DNA: TGTGCCAGTAGTACGACGGGGGAATTTGGCTACACCTTC. Its protein is CASSTTGEFGYTF.

The CDR3 sequence: CAWSVQGPYGYTF. In DNA, the CDR3 is TGTGCCTGGAGTGTACAGGGCCCCTATGGCTACACCTTC. The rearrangement uses TRBV30 and TRBJ1-2; a possible D gene is TRBD1 (6 bases). CDR3 length: 13 residues. Per germline, CDR1 GTSNPN and CDR2 SVGIG (reference sequence). With 0 bases removed from V and 4 bases from J, the gap between germline ends came to 9 bases. The whole variable domain, filled in from reference TRBV30 and TRBJ1-2, reads SQTIHQWPATLVQPVGSPLSLECTVEGTSNPNLYWYRQAAGRGLQLLFYSVGIGQISSEVPQNLSASRPQDRQFILSSKKLLLSDSGFYLCAWSVQGPYGYTFGSGTRLTVV.

The rearrangement uses TRBV28 and TRBJ1-5, with D possibly TRBD1 on 6 matching bases. The CDR3 is 17 amino acids. Trimming left V 2 bases short and J 3 bases short, with 17 bases between. The germline V gene encodes CDR1 MDHEN and CDR2 SYDVKM. This CDR3 is CASSLAQGQGINQPQHF. CDR3 sequence (DNA): TGTGCCAGCAGTTTAGCCCAAGGGCAGGGGATCAATCAGCCCCAGCATTTT.

This chain links TRBV7-2 with TRBJ1-5; perhaps TRBD1 as D (6 bases). Trimming took 5 bases from V and 7 from J, leaving 15 bases between them. Germline assignment: CDR1 SGHTA and CDR2 FQGNSA. The CDR3 sequence is 14 residues long. The CDR3 nucleotides are TGTGCCAGCAGCCCCGGGGGGCACGGGCAGCCCCAGCATTTT. Its protein is CASSPGGHGQPQHF.

The J gene is TRBJ2-5, the V gene TRBV7-8, with a weak D call TRBD1 (5 bases). Between the trimmed V and J ends, which lost 5 bases and 5 bases, there was a span of 12 bases. CDR1 is SGHVS and CDR2 is FQNEAQ in the germline V gene. The CDR3 is 13 residues long. CDR3 sequence (DNA): TGTGCCAGCAGCCAAGGGGATATGGAGACCCAGTACTTC. The encoded protein is CASSQGDMETQYF.

The genes are TRBV28 and TRBJ1-2, with 8 bases matching TRBD1. Germline V lookup: CDR1 MDHEN, CDR2 SYDVKM. Trimming cost V 5 bases and J 2 bases; bases outside gene matches: 10. The CDR3 is made up of 16 amino acids. The CDR3 loop reads CASSAPSTGANYGYTF. DNA for the CDR3: TGTGCCAGCAGTGCCCCCTCGACAGGGGCAAACTATGGCTACACCTTC.

The rearrangement joins TRBV9 to TRBJ2-3; 8 nucleotides match TRBD2. This CDR3 contains 16 residues. The germline CDR1 and CDR2 sequences are SGDLS and YYNGEE. The V segment lost 0 bases and the J segment 6 bases; nucleotides outside the gene matches: 9. The CDR3 loop reads CASSVDDGRALDTQYF. In DNA form, the CDR3 reads TGTGCCAGCAGCGTAGACGACGGGAGGGCCCTTGATACGCAGTATTTT.

This clone was observed once. The chain uses TRBV7-2 and TRBJ2-1; 11 bases are shared with TRBD2. This CDR3 is 16 amino acids long. J gave up 4 bases and V 2 bases, and 4 bases lay outside the gene matches. Germline V CDR1 and CDR2: SGHTA, FQGNSA. CDR3 coding DNA: TGTGCCAGCAGCTTATCTAGCGGGGGGACTTACAATGAGCAGTTCTTC. Translated: CASSLSSGGTYNEQFF.

The gene calls are TRBV12-5 and TRBJ2-3; 7 bases fit TRBD1. The V gene end was trimmed by 4 bases and the J gene end by 5 bases; junction bases not matched to a gene: 9. CDR3 size: 15 residues. Looked up from germline, CDR1 is LGHNT and CDR2 is FRNRAP. The CDR3 protein is CASGYWTGGIDTQYF. CDR3 nucleotide sequence: TGTGCTAGTGGTTACTGGACAGGTGGTATAGATACGCAGTATTTT.

CDR3 nucleotide sequence: TGTGCCAGCAACCCTTGGGGATCCGGCTACACCTTC. Amino acids: CASNPWGSGYTF. This rearrangement joins TRBV5-4 to TRBJ1-2, with unresolved D. V lost 6 bases to trimming and J lost 8 bases, with 14 bases between them. Germline assignment: CDR1 SGHNT and CDR2 YYREEE (reference sequence). This CDR3 has 12 amino acids.

The J gene is TRBJ1-2, the V gene TRBV6-1; D possibly corresponds to TRBD1 (5 bases). CDR1 and CDR2 (germline): MNHNS, SASEGT. This CDR3 comprises 12 residues. Trimming took 6 bases from V and 4 from J, leaving 9 bases between them. The CDR3 loop is CASRQGSYGYTF. In DNA, the CDR3 is TGTGCCAGCAGGCAGGGCAGCTATGGCTACACCTTC.

The rearrangement links TRBV30 to TRBJ2-7; D is undetermined. Germline values: CDR1 GTSNPN, CDR2 SVGIG (reference sequence). The CDR3 runs 11 residues. The V end lost 1 base, the J end lost 3 bases, and 4 bases lay between the germline ends. CDR3 sequence reads: CAWSGNYEQYF. CDR3 sequence (DNA): TGTGCCTGGAGTGGAAACTACGAGCAGTACTTC. Full variable domain (rest looked up from reference TRBV30 and TRBJ2-7): SQTIHQWPATLVQPVGSPLSLECTVEGTSNPNLYWYRQAAGRGLQLLFYSVGIGQISSEVPQNLSASRPQDRQFILSSKKLLLSDSGFYLCAWSGNYEQYFGPGTRLTVT.

The rearrangement links TRBV28 to TRBJ1-1, with 7 positions matching TRBD1. The V and J ends lost 3 bases and 6 bases, in that order; junction bases with no gene match: 4. CDR1 is MDHEN and CDR2 is SYDVKM in the germline V gene. This CDR3 has 13 amino acids. CDR3 amino acids: CASSLLGGAEAFF. DNA of the CDR3: TGTGCCAGCAGTTTGTTAGGGGGCGCTGAAGCTTTCTTT.

This clone has more than one count but fewer than ten. The rearrangement joins TRBV9 to TRBJ2-7; TRBD2 matches at 7 bases. CDR3 length: 13 amino acids. From germline, CDR1 is SGDLS and CDR2 YYNGEE. V gave up 2 bases and J gave up 5 bases; unmatched junction bases: 4. The CDR3, as DNA: TGTGCCAGCAGCGTCGGGACTACCCACGAGCAGTACTTC. It translates to CASSVGTTHEQYF.

The V call is TRBV11-2, the J call TRBJ2-5; 9 positions agree with TRBD2. V was pared by 6 bases and J by 3 bases, with 8 bases of the junction left unmatched. Germline V lookup: CDR1 SGHAT, CDR2 FQNNGV. The CDR3 is made up of 15 amino acids. The CDR3 here is CASREGGLAEETQYF. CDR3 coding DNA: TGTGCCAGCAGAGAGGGGGGACTAGCAGAAGAGACCCAGTACTTC.

The chain has TRBV19 and TRBJ2-3; D possibly corresponds to TRBD2 (5 bases). With 10 bases removed from V and 3 bases from J, the gap between germline ends came to 20 bases. Germline-derived CDR1 and CDR2 are LNHDA and SQIVND (reference sequence). The CDR3 is 15 residues long. Written as DNA, the CDR3 is TGTGCCACTAGCCCCCAGGAAGGGAGAACAGATACGCAGTATTTT. It yields the protein CATSPQEGRTDTQYF.